These 31 T cell receptor beta chains were all obtained from the same sample, sequenced in a study of cytomegalovirus exposure and HLA in healthy donors. Amplification used 60 Vbeta primers and 13 Jbeta primers. Clones were sequenced by immunoSEQ multiplex PCR, and TCRdb holds only the in-frame ones, with some missing. The sample yields 200,000 to 250,000 clones, 65% to 85% seen once. Sequencing was done on a sample of PBMCs. The receptors come from a man aged 25 to 40 in good health and CMV-seronegative.

Here the CDR3 DNA reads TGCGCCAGCAGCTTGGAGTACGGGGATACGCAGTATTTT. As protein: CASSLEYGDTQYF. This chain links TRBV5-1 with TRBJ2-3; no definite D call. Germline values: CDR1 SGHRS, CDR2 YFSETQ. CDR3 length equals 13 residues. V dropped 0 bases and J dropped 6 bases, with 8 bases sitting between them.

This sequence joins TRBV29-1 and TRBJ2-4; no firm D call. Between the trimmed V and J ends, which lost 4 bases and 0 bases, there was a span of 4 bases. CDR1 SQVTM and CDR2 ANQGSEA come from the germline V gene. The CDR3 has 12 amino acids. The CDR3 DNA reads as TGCAGCGTTGCTGTAGCCAAAAACATTCAGTACTTC. Translated: CSVAVAKNIQYF.

The rearrangement uses TRBV4-3 and TRBJ2-3, with D tentatively TRBD2 (6 bases). Trimming shortened V by 3 bases and J by 0 bases, and 10 bases separated the two germline ends. The CDR3 is 15 residues long. The germline CDR1 and CDR2 sequences are LGHNA and YSLEER. The CDR3 is CASSQEGTSTDTQYF. CDR3 DNA sequence: TGCGCCAGCAGCCAGGAGGGGACTAGCACAGATACGCAGTATTTT.

The chain has TRBV4-3 and TRBJ2-1; D possibly corresponds to TRBD2 (5 bases). Trimming shortened V by 5 bases and J by 6 bases, and 11 bases separated the two germline ends. The CDR3 is made up of 13 amino acids. Germline V gives CDR1 LGHNA, CDR2 YSLEER. The CDR3 bases are TGCGCCAGCAGCTTCGGACGGGGCAATGAGCAGTTCTTC. Translated: CASSFGRGNEQFF.

V is TRBV11-2 and J is TRBJ2-7; D not resolved. V was trimmed by 5 bases and J by 2 bases, leaving 13 bases between them. This CDR3 is 14 amino acids long. The germline V gene encodes CDR1 SGHAT and CDR2 FQNNGV. CDR3 in amino acids: CASSHPARTYEQYF. CDR3 DNA sequence: TGTGCCAGCAGCCACCCCGCCAGGACCTACGAGCAGTACTTC.

This clone showed up just once. The chain carries TRBV6-1 and TRBJ1-3; 7 bases fit TRBD1. Germline values: CDR1 MNHNS, CDR2 SASEGT. With V trimmed by 3 bases and J by 13 bases, 6 bases remained unmatched. This CDR3 has 12 amino acids. DNA of the CDR3: TGTGCCAGCAGTGACCCGCCGGGACAGATATATTTT. This codes for CASSDPPGQIYF.

The J gene is TRBJ1-1, the V gene TRBV11-2; D is uncertain. Trimming took off 1 base at V and 4 bases at J, with 10 bases between the two ends. This CDR3 comprises 14 residues. Germline V lookup: CDR1 SGHAT, CDR2 FQNNGV. The CDR3, as DNA: TGTGCCAGCAGCTTAGTCATAGCGGGCACTGAAGCTTTCTTT. It encodes CASSLVIAGTEAFF. The full variable domain, completed using reference TRBV11-2 and TRBJ1-1, is EAGVAQSPRYKIIEKRQSVAFWCNPISGHATLYWYQQILGQGPKLLIQFQNNGVVDDSQLPKDRFSAERLKGVDSTLKIQPAKLEDSAVYLCASSLVIAGTEAFFGQGTRLTVV.

The chain recombines TRBV12-2 with TRBJ1-2. TRBV12-2 is annotated as a pseudogene. The CDR3 runs 13 residues. The CDR3 loop reads CARTKWGGYGYTF. For the CDR3, the DNA is TGTGCAAGGACAAAATGGGGGGGCTATGGCTACACCTTC.

The sample holds a few counts of this clone. V and J are TRBV10-3 and TRBJ2-7, with 10 bases fitting TRBD1. Trimming took 4 bases from V and 4 from J; bases not matched to a gene: 4. The CDR3 has 14 residues. The germline CDR1 and CDR2 sequences are ENHRY and SYGVKD. The DNA of the CDR3 is TGTGCCATCAGTGTGGGACAGGGGCCGTACGAGCAGTACTTC. This codes for CAISVGQGPYEQYF.

The chain is built from TRBV4-3 and TRBJ2-1, with D possibly being TRBD1 (5 bases). The CDR3 covers 15 residues. The V gene's germline CDR1 is LGHNA and CDR2 YSLEER. Trimming took off 3 bases at V and 9 bases at J, with 18 bases between the two ends. The CDR3 DNA sequence: TGCGCCAGCAGCCAGCCAGGGCAGGGTAAAGGTGAGCAGTTCTTC. This sequence encodes CASSQPGQGKGEQFF.

This clone was seen a few times. V and J are TRBV6-5 and TRBJ1-5, with 7 positions matching TRBD1. V dropped 4 bases and J dropped 4; count of bases not matched to a gene: 7. CDR3 length: 15 residues. Germline loops: CDR1 MNHEY, CDR2 SVGAGI. The CDR3 region is CASSSTGDRNQPQHF. In nucleotides, the CDR3 is TGTGCCAGCAGTTCTACAGGGGATCGTAATCAGCCCCAGCATTTT.

This clone was found a few times. V is TRBV9 and J is TRBJ2-4; TRBD1 matches 8 bases. The J segment lost 1 base and the V segment lost 4 bases, leaving 7 bases of the junction unmatched. The length of the CDR3 is 16 residues. Per the germline V gene, CDR1 is SGDLS and CDR2 is YYNGEE. The CDR3 here is CASSSRQGWAKNIQYF. CDR3 in DNA: TGTGCCAGCAGCTCCCGACAGGGGTGGGCCAAAAACATTCAGTACTTC.

The rearrangement links TRBV27 to TRBJ1-6, with D possibly being TRBD1 (6 bases). Germline loops: CDR1 MNHEY, CDR2 SMNVEV (reference sequence). Trimming left V 3 bases short and J 6 bases short, with 15 bases between. This CDR3 is built from 16 residues. For the CDR3, the DNA is TGTGCCAGCAGTTTTGAGGGGATACAGGGTAATTCACCCCTCCACTTT. This encodes CASSFEGIQGNSPLHF.

The chain recombines TRBV21-1 with TRBJ2-7; the table's D call TRBD2 went unverified against the DNA. TRBV21-1 is reported as a pseudogene. CDR3 length equals 14 residues. CDR3 amino acids: CASSTSPRCYEQYF. CDR3 DNA sequence: TGTGCCAGCAGCACTTCCCCCCGGTGCTACGAGCAGTACTTC.

V and J are TRBV6-6 and TRBJ2-7; a weak D match, TRBD2 (6 bases). Trimming took 10 bases from V and 2 from J, leaving 18 bases between them. There are 14 residues in the CDR3. Per germline, CDR1 MNHNY and CDR2 SVGAGI (reference sequence). The CDR3 region is CATKYGTPAYEQYF. CDR3 in DNA: TGTGCCACCAAATATGGGACTCCTGCCTACGAGCAGTACTTC.

This clone occurred once. The CDR3 reads CASSQAYGVSYEQYF. CDR3 in DNA: TGTGCCAGCAGCCAAGCATACGGTGTTTCCTACGAGCAGTACTTC. The V gene is TRBV4-2, the J gene TRBJ2-7; the D is unclear. Germline CDR1 reads LGHNA; CDR2 reads YNFKEQ. Trimming took 1 base from V and 1 from J, leaving 11 bases between them. The CDR3 contains 15 residues.

This clone was recorded a few times. The V and J genes are TRBV6-6 and TRBJ2-5; D is uncertain. Germline V gives CDR1 MNHNY, CDR2 SVGAGI (reference sequence). Trimming cost V 1 base and J 2 bases, with 14 bases left between them. The CDR3 is 16 amino acids. The CDR3 nucleotides are TGTGCCAGCAGTTACTGGCCCGCGACACAACAAGAGACCCAGTACTTC. Its protein product is CASSYWPATQQETQYF.

DNA of the CDR3: TGCGCCAGCAGCGGTGACAGTGCTAACTATGGCTACACCTTC. Translation gives CASSGDSANYGYTF. The chain has TRBV5-1 and TRBJ1-2; possible D gene TRBD1, 5 bases. The germline CDR1 and CDR2 sequences are SGHRS and YFSETQ. The V gene lost 4 bases and the J gene lost 0 bases, with 10 bases spanning the gap. This CDR3 spans 14 amino acids.

The chain combines TRBV7-8 with TRBJ2-7; 7 bases map to TRBD1. CDR3 length: 15 residues. The germline gives CDR1 SGHVS, CDR2 FQNEAQ. J lost 2 bases, V lost 1 base, and 5 bases had no gene match. The CDR3 reads CASSLVAQGAYEQYF. For the CDR3, the DNA is TGTGCCAGCAGCTTAGTAGCCCAGGGGGCCTACGAGCAGTACTTC.

This rearrangement joins TRBV6-1 to TRBJ1-1, with D unresolved. CDR3 size: 12 residues. Germline V CDR1 and CDR2: MNHNS, SASEGT. V lost 6 bases and J lost 3, with 8 bases in between. The CDR3 sequence is CASSLGYTEAFF. The CDR3, as DNA: TGTGCCAGCAGCCTAGGTTACACTGAAGCTTTCTTT.

V usage is TRBV7-2 and J usage is TRBJ2-1, with 14 bases aligning to TRBD2. CDR3 length: 18 residues. Trimming cost V 1 base and J 7 bases; bases outside gene matches: 9. Per germline, CDR1 SGHTA and CDR2 FQGNSA. The CDR3 bases are TGTGCCAGCAGCTTAGACGGGTGGAGGACTAGCGGGAGGAATGAGCAGTTCTTC. Translation: CASSLDGWRTSGRNEQFF.

The CDR3 DNA reads as TGTGCCAGCAAACGAACGGCTAGCGGGGCCACAGATACGCAGTATTTT. It codes for CASKRTASGATDTQYF. V is TRBV7-2 and J is TRBJ2-3; 9 bases fit TRBD2. Trimming took 7 bases from V and 2 from J; bases not matched to a gene: 10. This CDR3 has 16 amino acids. The germline CDR1 and CDR2 sequences are SGHTA and FQGNSA.

The chain links TRBV18 to TRBJ1-5; D possibly corresponds to TRBD1 (5 bases). The CDR3 loop spans 13 amino acids. Germline values: CDR1 KGHSH, CDR2 LQKENI. The germline V and J ends were trimmed by 5 bases and 1 base, with 6 bases remaining between them. CDR3 residues: CASSTGSNQPQHF. The CDR3 region has the DNA TGTGCCAGCTCAACAGGAAGCAATCAGCCCCAGCATTTT.

V and J are TRBV5-4 and TRBJ2-5; TRBD2 might be the D (7 bases). Trimming took 3 bases from V and 5 from J, leaving 11 bases between them. Germline V CDR1 and CDR2: SGHNT, YYREEE (reference sequence). This CDR3 spans 13 amino acids. CDR3 residues: CASSSGGRETQYF. The CDR3 DNA sequence: TGTGCCAGCAGCTCCGGGGGGCGTGAGACCCAGTACTTC. Complete variable domain (other parts from reference TRBV5-4 and TRBJ2-5): ETGVTQSPTHLIKTRGQQVTLRCSSQSGHNTVSWYQQALGQGPQFIFQYYREEENGRGNFPPRFSGLQFPNYSSELNVNALELDDSALYLCASSSGGRETQYFGPGTRLLVL.

The chain employs TRBV7-9 and TRBJ2-7; weak D call: TRBD1 (6 bases). There are 12 residues in the CDR3. V was pared by 3 bases and J by 7 bases, with 10 bases between. CDR1 SEHNR and CDR2 FQNEAQ come from the germline V gene (reference sequence). The CDR3 DNA sequence: TGTGCCAGCAGCTTGGGACACCAAGAGCAGTACTTC. Its translation: CASSLGHQEQYF. Complete variable domain (other parts from reference TRBV7-9 and TRBJ2-7): DTGVSQNPRHKITKRGQNVTFRCDPISEHNRLYWYRQTLGQGPEFLTYFQNEAQLEKSRLLSDRFSAERPKGSFSTLEIQRTEQGDSAMYLCASSLGHQEQYFGPGTRLTVT.

V gene TRBV28 combines with J gene TRBJ1-6; TRBD1 matches 7 bases. From germline, CDR1 is MDHEN and CDR2 SYDVKM. The CDR3 loop spans 14 amino acids. The trim removed 6 bases at V and 3 bases at J, leaving 2 bases unmatched. For the CDR3, the DNA is TGTGCCAGCAGAGCAGGGGGCTATAATTCACCCCTCCACTTT. Encoded protein: CASRAGGYNSPLHF.

The chain couples TRBV5-6 to TRBJ2-5, with 13 bases lining up with TRBD2. V gave up 2 bases and J gave up 5 bases; unmatched junction bases: 9. The length of the CDR3 is 17 residues. CDR1 and CDR2 (germline): SGHDT, YYEEEE. The CDR3 coding sequence is TGTGCCAGCAGCTTTAAACTAGCGGGGGGGCCGGTGGAGACCCAGTACTTC. Translated: CASSFKLAGGPVETQYF.

This clone was detected only once. The CDR3 carries no conserved terminal phenylalanine or tryptophan, so it likely arises from a read error. It is unclear where the CDR3 begins or ends on the DNA, so no DNA is shown, and the CDR3 is as TCRdb lists it. The chain combines TRBV9 with TRBJ1-1; the tabulated D call, TRBD1, remains unverified against the DNA. Germline V gene lookup returns CDR1 SGDLS and CDR2 YYNGEE. With termini counted, the CDR3 has 14 amino acids. This chain's CDR3 is CASSPPQGGTGVFG.

J is TRBJ1-5 and V is TRBV25-1, with a possible D match to TRBD1 (5 bases). CDR3 length: 13 residues. Between the trimmed V and J ends, which lost 8 bases and 8 bases, there was a span of 16 bases. Germline lookup yields CDR1 MGHDK and CDR2 SYGVNS. In DNA form, the CDR3 reads TGTGCCAGCGGGGAGGCAGGGTCGGAGCCCCAGCATTTT. This sequence encodes CASGEAGSEPQHF. Full variable domain (remainder filled in from reference TRBV25-1 and TRBJ1-5): EADIYQTPRYLVIGTGKKITLECSQTMGHDKMYWYQQDPGMELHLIHYSYGVNSTEKGDLSSESTVSRIRTEHFPLTLESARPSHTSQYLCASGEAGSEPQHFGDGTRLSIL.

The chain uses TRBV4-1 and TRBJ2-2, with D tentatively TRBD2 (6 bases). CDR3 length: 15 residues. The germline gives CDR1 MGHRA, CDR2 YSYEKL. V lost 5 bases and J lost 4, with 14 bases in between. The DNA of the CDR3 is TGCGCCAGCAGCTTACGGGACTTGGGCACCGGGGAGCTGTTTTTT. Translation gives CASSLRDLGTGELFF.

This clone has just a few counts. Here the CDR3 reads CASRPWGTSDTLIPETQYF. The CDR3 region has the DNA TGTGCCAGCAGACCCTGGGGGACTAGCGATACTCTCATCCCCGAGACCCAGTACTTC. The chain recombines TRBV27 with TRBJ2-5; 10 bases line up with TRBD2. The CDR3 length is 19 residues. Per the germline V gene, CDR1 is MNHEY and CDR2 is SMNVEV (reference sequence). Unmatched junction bases numbered 21, after V lost 6 bases and J lost 5 bases.